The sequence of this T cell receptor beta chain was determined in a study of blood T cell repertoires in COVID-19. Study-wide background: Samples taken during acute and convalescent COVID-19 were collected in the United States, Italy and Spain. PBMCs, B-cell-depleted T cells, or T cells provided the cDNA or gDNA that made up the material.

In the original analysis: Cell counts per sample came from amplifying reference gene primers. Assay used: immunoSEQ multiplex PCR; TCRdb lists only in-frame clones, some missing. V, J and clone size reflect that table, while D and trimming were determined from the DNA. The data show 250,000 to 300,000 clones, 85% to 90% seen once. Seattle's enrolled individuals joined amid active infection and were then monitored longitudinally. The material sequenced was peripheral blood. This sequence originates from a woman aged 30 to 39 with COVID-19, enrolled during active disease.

The CDR3 loop is CASSSRREAANSPLHF. CDR3 bases: TGTGCCAGCTCAAGCCGCCGGGAGGCGGCTAATTCACCCCTCCACTTT. The chain recombines TRBV18 with TRBJ1-6; D gene uncertain. The germline gives CDR1 KGHSH, CDR2 LQKENI. Trimming took 5 bases from V and 6 from J, leaving 17 bases between them. The CDR3 length is 16 residues.